Below are 7 T cell receptor beta chains sequenced from a single sample in a study of PD-1 blockade in classical Hodgkin lymphoma. Using immunoSEQ multiplex PCR, the repertoire was profiled, and TCRdb retains in-frame clones only, with some absent. This table has about 50,000 clones, about 90% appearing once. Time point in this sample: cycle 4 day 1 (C4D1), after 5 to 7 weeks of nivolumab. Each patient relapsed following autologous stem cell transplantation, and prior brentuximab vedotin exposure differed. Source: peripheral blood mononuclear cells (PBMCs), taken before the fourth cycle of nivolumab. These receptors were taken from a human donor with classical Hodgkin lymphoma.

This clone was counted once. The chain recombines TRBV2 with TRBJ2-7; 10 bases map to TRBD2. Germline-derived CDR1 and CDR2 are SNHLY and FYNNEI. The ends lost 10 bases at V and 1 base at J; junction bases unmatched: 7. This CDR3 has 14 residues. The CDR3 sequence: CATGLAEISYEQYF. CDR3 in DNA: TGTGCCACCGGACTAGCGGAAATTTCCTACGAGCAGTACTTC.

This sequence joins TRBV18 and TRBJ1-3; D remains unclear. V was pared by 2 bases and J by 0 bases, with 11 bases between. Germline CDR1 KGHSH, CDR2 LQKENI. There are 16 residues in the CDR3. CDR3 in DNA: TGTGCCAGCTCACCAGGTCAAGCCAACTCTGGAAACACCATATATTTT. As protein: CASSPGQANSGNTIYF.

The genes are TRBV25-1 and TRBJ2-2; no definite D call. This CDR3 is 11 amino acids long. V was pared by 5 bases and J by 5 bases, with 3 bases between. Germline CDR1 reads MGHDK; CDR2 reads SYGVNS. The CDR3 sequence is CASSSTGELFF. As DNA, the CDR3 is TGTGCCAGCAGTTCGACCGGGGAGCTGTTTTTT.

The chain employs TRBV27 and TRBJ2-1, with D uncertain. Per germline, CDR1 MNHEY and CDR2 SMNVEV (reference sequence). CDR3 length: 13 amino acids. V was trimmed by 5 bases and J by 7 bases, leaving 12 bases between them. CDR3: CASSISHRNEQFF. The CDR3 nucleotides read TGTGCCAGCAGTATTTCACACCGGAATGAGCAGTTCTTC.

V gene TRBV7-9 combines with J gene TRBJ2-6, with D unclear. The CDR3 has 15 amino acids. Germline loops: CDR1 SEHNR, CDR2 FQNEAQ (reference sequence). Trimming shortened V by 4 bases and J by 1 base, and 8 bases separated the two germline ends. The CDR3 loop is CASSSLESGANVLTF. The CDR3 region has the DNA TGTGCCAGCAGCTCGTTGGAGTCTGGGGCCAACGTCCTGACTTTC.

The rearrangement uses TRBV6-6 and TRBJ2-2; D not resolved. Germline V CDR1 and CDR2: MNHNY, SVGAGI (reference sequence). CDR3 length: 16 residues. Deletions cut 7 bases from V and 2 bases from J, with 17 bases between. CDR3 residues: CASTLRAPSNTGELFF. For the CDR3, the DNA is TGTGCCAGCACTCTACGGGCACCCTCTAACACCGGGGAGCTGTTTTTT.

This chain links TRBV12-5 with TRBJ2-7; D possibly corresponds to TRBD2 (5 bases). V was shortened by 1 base and J by 5 bases, with 9 bases between the two germline ends. The CDR3 is 13 amino acids. From germline, CDR1 is LGHNT and CDR2 FRNRAP. The CDR3, as DNA: TGTGCTAGTGGTTTGGCACTAGGAAACGAGCAGTACTTC. Protein product: CASGLALGNEQYF.